A single sample is the source of the 18 T cell receptor beta chains below, sequenced in a study of T cell responses to AZD1222 COVID-19 vaccine (dated by TCRdb to the early 2020s). Taken with the paper, the label for time point translates to: baseline before first vaccination. Preparation of the library involved the immunoSEQ multiplex PCR assay. TCRdb re-hosts the immuneACCESS table, in-frame sequences only. Its copies lack some clones; in the studies checked, an unresolved V gene accounts for under half of them, and the cause for the rest is not known. Within this sample are roughly 130,000 clones, with roughly 85% of them counted one time only. The ten largest account for roughly 7.4% of the sample. The sequencing here drew on peripheral blood, taken on day 0 of AZD1222 vaccination. All receptors come from an adult in good health.

Here the CDR3 DNA reads TGTGCCAGCGCGCAATACAGGGCGCCCTATCAGCCCCAGCATTTT. Translated: CASAQYRAPYQPQHF. The rearrangement uses TRBV5-6 and TRBJ1-5; D possibly corresponds to TRBD1 (6 bases). Between the trimmed V and J ends, which lost 7 bases and 5 bases, there was a span of 19 bases. Per germline, CDR1 SGHDT and CDR2 YYEEEE. The length of the CDR3 is 15 residues.

The V gene is TRBV7-8, the J gene TRBJ1-3, with a possible D match to TRBD1 (6 bases). Germline V gene data show CDR1 as SGHVS and CDR2 as FQNEAQ. V lost 3 bases, J lost 4 bases, and 13 bases lay in between. The CDR3 covers 15 residues. The CDR3 DNA reads TGTGCCAGCAGCTTGGGGGGGGCCGGGGGAAACACCATATATTTT. Translated: CASSLGGAGGNTIYF.

The chain uses TRBV12-5 and TRBJ2-4, with 9 bases fitting TRBD1. With 2 bases clipped from V and 6 bases from J, the junction kept 11 bases outside the gene matches. The CDR3 covers 17 residues. Germline V gene data show CDR1 as LGHNT and CDR2 as FRNRAP. CDR3 residues: CASGLSPGTGPGNIQYF. CDR3 DNA sequence: TGTGCTAGTGGTTTGTCCCCCGGGACAGGGCCCGGAAACATTCAGTACTTC.

This chain links TRBV30 with TRBJ1-4; D is possibly TRBD1 (5 bases). V gave up 1 base and J gave up 8 bases, with 8 bases separating them. This CDR3 is built from 12 residues. Germline lookup yields CDR1 GTSNPN and CDR2 SVGIG (reference sequence). The CDR3 sequence: CAWSERGEKLFF. As DNA, the CDR3 is TGTGCCTGGAGTGAGCGGGGCGAAAAACTGTTTTTT.

This sequence joins TRBV28 and TRBJ1-5; TRBD1 agrees at 9 bases. The CDR3 loop spans 15 amino acids. V lost 5 bases, J lost 10 bases, and 12 bases stayed unmatched. Germline CDR1 and CDR2: MDHEN and SYDVKM. CDR3: CASSGGTGPDKPQHF. The CDR3 DNA is TGTGCCAGCAGTGGGGGGACAGGGCCCGATAAACCCCAGCATTTT.

This chain links TRBV3-1 (or the pseudogene TRBV3-2) with TRBJ2-2; D possibly uses TRBD1 or TRBD2 (5 bases each). This CDR3 is 15 amino acids long. CDR1 is LGHDT and CDR2 is YNNKEL in the germline V gene (reference sequence). The V gene lost 4 bases and the J gene lost 4 bases, with 13 bases spanning the gap. The DNA of the CDR3 is TGTGCCAGCAGCCGGGACCCTCGGAGCACCGGGGAGCTGTTTTTT. Translated, it gives CASSRDPRSTGELFF.

The V call is TRBV7-9, the J call TRBJ1-3; weak D call: TRBD1 (6 bases). This CDR3 has 15 residues. The V end lost 5 bases, the J end lost 0 bases, and 11 bases lay between the germline ends. Looked up from germline, CDR1 is SEHNR and CDR2 is FQNEAQ (reference sequence). CDR3 DNA sequence: TGTGCCAGCAGCAATGACAGGTCCTCTGGAAACACCATATATTTT. Its protein is CASSNDRSSGNTIYF.

This chain uses TRBV29-1 with TRBJ1-1; D call uncertain. The CDR3 consists of 16 residues. Germline CDR1 is SQVTM and CDR2 is ANQGSEA. V was clipped by 4 bases and J by 0 bases, with 18 bases between them. DNA of the CDR3: TGCAGCGTTGTTTCCTTGGCCTTTTCAATGAACACTGAAGCTTTCTTT. As protein: CSVVSLAFSMNTEAFF.

The genes are TRBV5-6 and TRBJ1-2; D call uncertain. V was clipped by 0 bases and J by 0 bases, with 6 bases between them. There are 14 residues in the CDR3. Germline assignment: CDR1 SGHDT and CDR2 YYEEEE. The CDR3 DNA reads TGTGCCAGCAGCTTGGGTAGTACTAACTATGGCTACACCTTC. Encoded protein: CASSLGSTNYGYTF.

The rearrangement links TRBV6-1 to TRBJ2-1; possible D gene TRBD1, 5 bases. Germline CDR1 MNHNS, CDR2 SASEGT. The CDR3 runs to 17 residues. Trimming removed 2 bases from V and 0 bases from J, with 14 bases in between. CDR3 in DNA: TGTGCCAGCAGTGAATTATGGGGCCCAACCTCCTACAATGAGCAGTTCTTC. The encoded protein is CASSELWGPTSYNEQFF.

Only a few counts were recorded for this clone. This chain connects TRBV2 to TRBJ2-7, with TRBD2 matching 9 bases. The CDR3 length is 14 residues. CDR1 is SNHLY and CDR2 is FYNNEI in the germline V gene. After removal of 7 bases from V and 9 bases from J, the junction contained 13 bases not matched to a gene. This chain's CDR3 is CASTLAGVKDRQYF. The CDR3, as DNA: TGTGCCAGCACTTTAGCGGGAGTGAAAGATAGGCAGTACTTC.

The rearrangement uses TRBV15 and TRBJ1-4, with 10 bases matching TRBD1. This CDR3 region has 17 residues. Per germline, CDR1 LNHNV and CDR2 YYDKDF (reference sequence). V dropped 5 bases and J dropped 6; count of bases not matched to a gene: 12. The CDR3 DNA sequence: TGTGCCACCAGCGGACCGAAACAGGGGACAGGGGATGAAAAACTGTTTTTT. It is translated as CATSGPKQGTGDEKLFF.

This sequence joins TRBV10-3 and TRBJ2-3, with D unclear. Germline V CDR1 and CDR2: ENHRY, SYGVKD. The CDR3 length is 13 residues. V was trimmed by 8 bases and J by 4 bases, leaving 13 bases between them. In DNA, the CDR3 is TGTGCCATCGCCGGCCAGGCCGCAGATACGCAGTATTTT. It is translated as CAIAGQAADTQYF.

The V gene is TRBV19, the J gene TRBJ2-1; D ambiguous. Germline CDR1 is LNHDA and CDR2 is SQIVND (reference sequence). Trimming left V 2 bases short and J 2 bases short, with 7 bases between. The CDR3 covers 14 residues. The CDR3 reads CASSILAPYNEQFF. CDR3 coding DNA: TGTGCCAGTAGTATACTGGCGCCCTACAATGAGCAGTTCTTC.

The V and J genes are TRBV5-6 and TRBJ1-4; D remains ambiguous. This CDR3 region has 15 residues. Germline loops: CDR1 SGHDT, CDR2 YYEEEE. V gave up 4 bases and J gave up 0 bases, with 10 bases separating them. The CDR3 bases are TGTGCCAGCAGCCGGAGACGAACAACTAATGAAAAACTGTTTTTT. This translates into CASSRRRTTNEKLFF.

V is TRBV15 and J is TRBJ1-5; TRBD1 matches at 11 bases. Germline assignment: CDR1 LNHNV and CDR2 YYDKDF (reference sequence). This CDR3 has 15 residues. The junction had 9 bases not matched to a gene; V was cut back by 7 bases and J by 7 bases. Here the CDR3 reads CATTPDRGLWQPQHF. The DNA for the CDR3 is TGTGCCACCACTCCGGACAGGGGGCTTTGGCAGCCCCAGCATTTT. The full variable domain, completed using reference TRBV15 and TRBJ1-5, is DAMVIQNPRYQVTQFGKPVTLSCSQTLNHNVMYWYQQKSSQAPKLLFHYYDKDFNNEADTPDNFQSRRPNTSFCFLDIRSPGLGDTAMYLCATTPDRGLWQPQHFGDGTRLSIL.

This clone was observed a single time. This chain joins TRBV2 and TRBJ1-1, with TRBD1 as a possible D gene (5 bases). V lost 3 bases and J lost 4, with 9 bases in between. CDR1 is SNHLY, CDR2 FYNNEI, per germline. The CDR3 extends over 13 amino acids. CDR3 coding DNA: TGTGCCAGCAGTGACTGGGGCTCCACTGAAGCTTTCTTT. It specifies CASSDWGSTEAFF.

The V call is TRBV25-1, the J call TRBJ2-3; a possible D gene is TRBD2 (6 bases). V dropped 2 bases and J dropped 0 bases, with 6 bases sitting between them. This CDR3 contains 14 residues. Germline CDR1 reads MGHDK; CDR2 reads SYGVNS. The CDR3 nucleotides are TGTGCCAGCAGTGAAGGGAGGAGCACAGATACGCAGTATTTT. Its protein product is CASSEGRSTDTQYF. Full variable domain (remainder filled in from reference TRBV25-1 and TRBJ2-3): EADIYQTPRYLVIGTGKKITLECSQTMGHDKMYWYQQDPGMELHLIHYSYGVNSTEKGDLSSESTVSRIRTEHFPLTLESARPSHTSQYLCASSEGRSTDTQYFGPGTRLTVL.